Described below is a single T cell receptor (beta chain) sequence and its context. Its matching antigen is unknown. This sample is drawn from a study of shared clonotypes between healthy human individuals. Overall study: Researchers drew samples from a couple of women and a few men aged 18 to 49. Study-wide points: Shared clonotypes: 4.5% to 6% naive CD4, around 3.4% naive CD8, less than 2.5% memory CD4, about 0.41% memory CD8. Larger estimated richness was generally seen in naive subsets than in memory subsets.

Method: immunoSEQ multiplex PCR; TCRdb's copy keeps in-frame clones and lacks some. This sample has over a million clones; about 96% occur once, and the top ten carry approximately 1%. The receptor comes from a man between 25 and 39 years old in good health. Input material: naive CD4+ T cells sorted from blood. The subset is: CD45RA+ positively selected.

CDR3 in DNA: TGCGCCAGCAGCCTGGATACAGGGGACCGATACGAGCAGTACTTC. Residues: CASSLDTGDRYEQYF. The chain joins TRBV5-1 to TRBJ2-7; 7 bases are a match to TRBD1. The V and J ends lost 4 bases and 4 bases, in that order; junction bases with no gene match: 11. Per germline, CDR1 SGHRS and CDR2 YFSETQ. The CDR3 consists of 15 residues. The complete variable domain, with remaining parts taken from reference TRBV5-1 and TRBJ2-7, reads KAGVTQTPRYLIKTRGQQVTLSCSPISGHRSVSWYQQTPGQGLQFLFEYFSETQRNKGNFPGRFSGRQFSNSRSEMNVSTLELGDSALYLCASSLDTGDRYEQYFGPGTRLTVT.